Listed below are T cell receptor beta chains from one sample, sequenced in a study of Ad26.COV2.S vaccination and SARS-CoV-2 variants. This table comes from immunoSEQ multiplex PCR, and its TCRdb copy is limited to in-frame clones, with some not included. This sample has about 680,000 clones; roughly 90% occur once, and the top ten carry 1.5%. The specimen was peripheral blood, collected in a trial of Ad26.COV2.S vaccine versus placebo. Receptor source: a person aged 18 to 59 who received the Ad26.COV2.S COVID-19 vaccine or a placebo. Each CDR3 is given with its conserved first and last residue. The D gene is left open where the match is weak. Expanded clones get a size class; other rows say once, few or many, or leave the size out.

clone_size,v_call,j_call,d_call,cdr3_aa,cdr3_nt
-,TRBV3-1/TRBV3-2,TRBJ1-1,-,CASSQDRGELKRDTEAFF,TGTGCCAGCAGCCAAGATCGGGGGGAGTTAAAGAGGGACACTGAAGCTTTCTTT
-,TRBV3-1/TRBV3-2,TRBJ2-1,TRBD2,CASSPRLAGGEQFF,TGTGCCAGCAGCCCCCGACTAGCGGGAGGTGAGCAGTTCTTC
-,TRBV5-1,TRBJ1-2,-,CASNPGGSGYGYTF,TGCGCCAGCAATCCCGGGGGCTCGGGCTATGGCTACACCTTC
few,TRBV19,TRBJ1-2,-,CASSSFRDGYYGYTF,TGTGCCAGTAGTTCATTCCGGGACGGTTACTATGGCTACACCTTC
-,TRBV5-1,TRBJ2-3,-,CASSSDLTDTQYF,TGCGCCAGCAGCTCGGATCTCACAGATACGCAGTATTTT
-,TRBV12-3/TRBV12-4,TRBJ1-5,-,CATREGNQPQHF,TGTGCCACCCGAGAGGGCAATCAGCCCCAGCATTTT
-,TRBV19,TRBJ2-7,TRBD1,CASSMIGTGSGQYF,TGTGCCAGTAGTATGATCGGGACAGGGTCCGGGCAGTACTTC
once,TRBV29-1,TRBJ1-1,-,CSVEDTPGEAFF,TGCAGCGTTGAAGACACCCCTGGGGAAGCTTTCTTT
-,TRBV12-3/TRBV12-4,TRBJ2-1,-,CASSLGIAEFF,TGTGCCAGCAGTTTAGGCATCGCTGAGTTCTTC
once,TRBV6-1,TRBJ1-2,-,CASSELTGYGYTF,TGTGCCAGCAGTGAACTGACGGGCTATGGCTACACCTTC
-,TRBV6-5,TRBJ2-2,TRBD2,CAVSGLAGGPGELFF,TGTGCCGTCTCGGGCCTAGCGGGAGGACCCGGGGAGCTGTTTTTT
-,TRBV7-3,TRBJ2-5,-,CASSLSEGETQYF,TGTGCCAGCAGCTTAAGTGAGGGGGAGACCCAGTACTTC
-,TRBV19,TRBJ2-3,-,CASSMRRTNTQYF,TGTGCCAGTAGTATGCGCCGTACCAATACGCAGTATTTT
-,TRBV7-3,TRBJ1-5,-,CASSFIWPQHF,TGTGCCAGCAGCTTCATCTGGCCCCAGCATTTT
-,TRBV19,TRBJ1-5,-,CASSIGRGANNQPQHF,TGTGCCAGTAGTATAGGACGGGGGGCCAACAATCAGCCCCAGCATTTT
-,TRBV7-7,TRBJ2-2,-,CASSLAGVTGELFF,TGTGCTAGCAGCTTAGCCGGAGTCACCGGGGAGCTGTTTTTT
-,TRBV9,TRBJ1-2,TRBD1,CASSVTGTYGYTF,TGTGCCAGCAGCGTGACAGGGACCTATGGCTACACCTTC
-,TRBV19,TRBJ2-5,-,CASSIRETQYF,TGTGCCAGTAGTATTCGAGAGACCCAGTACTTC